This is a list of T cell receptor beta chains from one sample in a study of blood T cell repertoires in COVID-19. Profiling relied on immunoSEQ multiplex PCR, and the TCRdb table lists in-frame clones only, not all of them. The sample has about 180,000 clones; approximately 83% are singletons. Sequencing was done on a sample of peripheral blood. The receptors shown here come from a woman in her thirties or forties with COVID-19, enrolled during active disease. Each CDR3 is given with its conserved first and last residue. Fields, in order: J gene, V gene, CDR3 protein.

j_gene: TRBJ1-2; v_gene: TRBV20-1; CDR3aa: CSAPDYGYTF
j_gene: TRBJ1-5; v_gene: TRBV7-2; CDR3aa: CASSIHRTGGNQPQHF
j_gene: TRBJ1-2; v_gene: TRBV3-1/TRBV3-2; CDR3aa: CASSHETTGGAWGYTF
j_gene: TRBJ2-1; v_gene: TRBV7-3; CDR3aa: CASSQIAGLSIGEQFF
j_gene: TRBJ1-2; v_gene: TRBV27; CDR3aa: CASSAPPGDKEDYGYTF
j_gene: TRBJ2-7; v_gene: TRBV3-1/TRBV3-2; CDR3aa: CASSRQGVYEQYF
j_gene: TRBJ2-3; v_gene: TRBV7-2; CDR3aa: CASSYSGKPTDTQYF
j_gene: TRBJ2-7; v_gene: TRBV11-2; CDR3aa: CASSHSRTGFYEQYF
j_gene: TRBJ1-6; v_gene: TRBV7-9; CDR3aa: CASSLGQGDSPLHF
j_gene: TRBJ2-2; v_gene: TRBV6-5; CDR3aa: CASKSGPGELFF
j_gene: TRBJ2-1; v_gene: TRBV7-2; CDR3aa: CASSLATSGYNEQFF
j_gene: TRBJ1-1; v_gene: TRBV19; CDR3aa: CASSIVDRLPPGPSTQVAFF
j_gene: TRBJ1-1; v_gene: TRBV5-1; CDR3aa: CASSLLSDTEAFF
j_gene: TRBJ1-1; v_gene: TRBV19; CDR3aa: CASREQGFGATEAFF
j_gene: TRBJ1-2; v_gene: TRBV20-1; CDR3aa: CSAQNYGYTF
j_gene: TRBJ2-7; v_gene: TRBV25-1; CDR3aa: CASSTRTSGRWGSYEQYF
j_gene: TRBJ1-5; v_gene: TRBV18; CDR3aa: CASSPPGKSNQPQHF
j_gene: TRBJ1-6; v_gene: TRBV5-8; CDR3aa: CASSLSVKNSPLHF